This T cell receptor (beta chain) was documented in a study of T cells after yellow fever vaccination. There are a few counts of this clonotype. The CDR3 runs to 13 residues. Germline V gene sequence: CDR1 SEHNR, CDR2 FQNEAQ (reference sequence). The V segment lost 6 bases and the J segment 5 bases; nucleotides outside the gene matches: 5. MiXCR, applied by TCRdb to the 5' RACE reads, yields one record per CDR3 protein. The table records some 350,000 distinct CDR3 sequences, 4% of them present only once. The rearrangement uses TRBV7-9 and TRBJ2-3; 7 bases match TRBD1. The sample here was PBMCs, taken 5 days after the yellow fever booster vaccination. The receptor's source is a man between 18 and 35 years old who received the YFV17D yellow fever vaccine. The CDR3 loop reads CASRTGAEDTQYF. CDR3 bases: TGTGCCAGCAGAACAGGGGCGGAAGATACGCAGTATTTT.